Listed below are T cell receptor beta chains from one sample, sequenced in a study of T cells in Graves' hyperthyroidism and ophthalmopathy. Using its own MiXCR run on the multiplex PCR reads, TCRdb lists one record per CDR3 protein. The sample records about 600,000 distinct CDR3 sequences, more than 15% being singletons. The sample was blood. All receptors derive from a woman aged 40 to 50 with Graves' ophthalmopathy. CDR3s include the opening cysteine and the closing phenylalanine or tryptophan. The D gene is left open where the match is weak. Rows give clone size only sometimes, using once, few, many, or a class for an expanded clone.

j_call clone_size d_call v_call cdr3_nt cdr3_aa
TRBJ1-3 NA TRBD1 TRBV13 TGTGCCAGCAGCCCAGGACAGGGGGGAAACACCATATATTTT CASSPGQGGNTIYF
TRBJ1-1 NA NA TRBV14 TGTGCCAGCAGCCAAGATTTTTTGGCGGGATCTGAAGCTTTCTTT CASSQDFLAGSEAFF
TRBJ1-2 many TRBD1 TRBV2 TGTGCCAGCAGCCAGGCTGGACAGGGCTTCTATGGCTACACCTTC CASSQAGQGFYGYTF
TRBJ2-5 many NA TRBV3-1 TGTGCCAGCAGCCAAGATCACGGGGAGCTAAAGGGGCAAGAGACCCAGTACTTC CASSQDHGELKGQETQYF
TRBJ2-7 many TRBD2 TRBV28 TGTGCCAGCAGTGCCCTGGGGGGGACGGGTGAGCAGTACTTC CASSALGGTGEQYF
TRBJ2-1 many NA TRBV12-3/TRBV12-4 TGTGCCAGCAGTTTAGGACTAGAGCAGTTCTTC CASSLGLEQFF
TRBJ2-5 NA NA TRBV11-3 TGTGCCAGCAGCCAAAGAAGGGGCCACCAAGAGACCCAGTACTTC CASSQRRGHQETQYF
TRBJ1-5 NA TRBD1 TRBV13 TGTGCCAGCAAGCACCGGGACAGGGGGGAGAAGGGGAGCAATCAGCCCCAGCATTTT CASKHRDRGEKGSNQPQHF
TRBJ2-1 few NA TRBV5-1 TGCGCCACGGGGCGGGACATGGAAAACAATGAGCAGTTCTTC CATGRDMENNEQFF
TRBJ1-1 many TRBD1 TRBV20-1 TGCAGTGCTAGGGACACAGGGGGACCGAACACTGAAGCTTTCTTT CSARDTGGPNTEAFF
TRBJ2-3 NA TRBD2 TRBV12-3/TRBV12-4 TGTGCCAGCAGTTTCGGCGGGGGGACTAGCACAGATACGCAGTATTTT CASSFGGGTSTDTQYF
TRBJ1-5 NA NA TRBV6-1 TGTGCCACCAAATATAGCAATCAGCCCCAGCATTTT CATKYSNQPQHF
TRBJ2-7 many TRBD1 TRBV28 TGTGCCAGCAGTCTACCCGGGACAGGAGGAACCTACGAGCAGTACTTC CASSLPGTGGTYEQYF
TRBJ2-7 few TRBD1 TRBV24-1 TGTGCCACCAGCGCTGGAGACAGGGTTCACGAGCAGTACTTC CATSAGDRVHEQYF
TRBJ2-4 NA NA TRBV19 TGTGCCAGTAGTATGAATACGGACCCCATGTTGGCCAAAAACATTCAGTACTTC CASSMNTDPMLAKNIQYF
TRBJ2-1 NA NA TRBV27 TGTGCCAGCGCACAACGAGGGGGGTCCTACAATGAGCAGTTCTTC CASAQRGGSYNEQFF
TRBJ2-7 NA NA TRBV5-6 TGTGCCAGCAGCTTGGGGACAGATAACTACGAGCAGTACTTC CASSLGTDNYEQYF
TRBJ1-1 NA TRBD1 TRBV12-3/TRBV12-4 TGTGCCAGCAATGATTGGACAGGGACTGAAGCTTTCTTT CASNDWTGTEAFF
TRBJ2-5 few TRBD2 TRBV20-1 TGCAGTGCTACATCGGGACTAGCGGGGGGAGAGACCCAGTACTTC CSATSGLAGGETQYF
TRBJ2-5 NA NA TRBV25-1 TGTGCCAGCAGTGAATCCGGGAACGAAGAGACCCAGTACTTC CASSESGNEETQYF
TRBJ1-5 few NA TRBV10-3 TGTGCCATCAGTGAGCTACAGGGCAATCAGCCCCAGCATTTT CAISELQGNQPQHF
TRBJ1-5 NA NA TRBV9 TGTGCCAGCAGCGCCGGGACGATCAATCAGCCCCAGCATTTT CASSAGTINQPQHF
TRBJ1-1 NA NA TRBV24-1 TGTGCCACCAGTGGTCCGGGGGGAGCCACTGAAGCTTTCTTT CATSGPGGATEAFF
TRBJ2-7 many TRBD2 TRBV5-1 TGCGCCAGCTATAGCGGGAGAGGGTACGAGCAGTACTTC CASYSGRGYEQYF
TRBJ2-5 NA TRBD2 TRBV29-1 TGCAGCGTCGCGGGACTAGCGGGAGAAGAGACCCAGTACTTC CSVAGLAGEETQYF
TRBJ1-2 NA TRBD1 TRBV5-1 TGCGCCAGCAGGGACAGGTTCGGCGGCTACACCTTC CASRDRFGGYTF
TRBJ2-7 NA TRBD2 TRBV20-1 TGCAGTGCTTACACGGGACTAGCGCTCTACGAGCAGTACTTC CSAYTGLALYEQYF
TRBJ1-5 NA NA TRBV4-1 TGCGCCAGCAGCCAAGAAACCACGAGCAATCAGCCCCAGCATTTT CASSQETTSNQPQHF